This TCR beta chain was documented in a study of blood T cell repertoires in COVID-19. This clone turned up a few times. Per the original methods: Amplification of reference gene primers provided the estimated nucleated cell counts. Repertoires were generated with immunoSEQ multiplex PCR, while TCRdb's copy carries only in-frame clones and drops some. The D gene and trimming were derived from the DNA, and the V and J assignments and clone size from that table. The table includes around 150,000 clones, roughly 80% detected once. J gave up 8 bases and V 3 bases, and 6 bases lay outside the gene matches. The length of the CDR3 is 14 residues. Germline assignment: CDR1 GTSNPN and CDR2 SVGIG (reference sequence).

The chain joins TRBV30 to TRBJ1-6, with 8 bases aligning to TRBD1. This TCR was recovered from a man over 45 with acute or convalescent COVID-19. Sequenced: peripheral blood. CDR3 sequence (DNA): TGTGCCTGGAGCGTAGACAGGGGAGATTCACCCCTCCACTTT. It translates to CAWSVDRGDSPLHF.